This T cell receptor (beta chain) appears in the sequencing data of a study of blood T cell repertoires in COVID-19. The V gene's germline CDR1 is SGHTA and CDR2 FQGTGA. The CDR3 length is 14 residues. Trimming took 2 bases from V and 4 from J, leaving 8 bases between them. Assay: immunoSEQ multiplex PCR; the TCRdb copy retains only in-frame clones and omits some. The table includes approximately 74,000 clones, 70% to 90% detected once. The V gene is TRBV7-3, the J gene TRBJ2-2, with no clear D. The TCR comes from a man in his 70s with acute or convalescent COVID-19. The sequenced sample consisted of peripheral blood. CDR3 loop: CASSLGQVTGELFF. CDR3 DNA sequence: TGTGCCAGCAGCTTAGGTCAGGTCACCGGGGAGCTGTTTTTT.